These 32 T cell receptor beta chains share one sample of origin, sequenced in a study of early T cells in non-severe SARS-CoV-2 infection (dated by TCRdb to 2020 to 2023). The library was built by means of 5' RACE. The sequencer was a NextSeq 500. TCRdb itself trimmed the public reads at Q25 with fastp, ran MiXCR and retained productive beta chains. Under each unique CDR3 protein, matching rows form one entry showing the most common genes and DNA. For this sample there are around 50,000 distinct CDR3 sequences; about 9.3% appear just once. The ten largest clones add up to 4.2% of the sample. The sequenced sample was whole blood. The source of these receptors is an adult who was a healthcare worker with PCR-confirmed SARS-CoV-2 infection or an uninfected control (not recorded which).

This clonotype was counted ten times or more. The chain couples TRBV6-6 to TRBJ2-7; D remains unclear. This CDR3 region has 12 residues. Trimming pared 4 bases from V and 5 bases from J, leaving 9 bases between. Germline V gene sequence: CDR1 MNHNY, CDR2 SVGAGI (reference sequence). In DNA form, the CDR3 reads TGTGCCAGCAGTTGGGGTATCCACGAGCAGTACTTC. It is translated as CASSWGIHEQYF.

This clonotype was seen at least ten times. The chain uses TRBV20-1 and TRBJ2-7; D is perhaps TRBD1 or TRBD2 (5 bases each). Germline loops: CDR1 DFQATT, CDR2 SNEGSKA (reference sequence). The CDR3 is 14 amino acids. Trimming removed 3 bases at V and 0 bases at J, with 12 bases between. CDR3 sequence reads: CSASFEGNSYEQYF. The CDR3 DNA is TGCAGTGCTAGTTTCGAGGGGAACTCCTACGAGCAGTACTTC.

V and J are TRBV6-4 and TRBJ2-1, with D possibly TRBD1 on 5 matching bases. The V gene's germline CDR1 is MRHNA and CDR2 SNTAGT. V gave up 0 bases and J gave up 1 base, with 7 bases separating them. This CDR3 is built from 15 residues. CDR3 coding DNA: TGTGCCAGCAGTGACTCAGGGGATTCCTACAATGAGCAGTTCTTC. Protein sequence: CASSDSGDSYNEQFF.

This clonotype has only a few counts. The rearrangement links TRBV20-1 to TRBJ2-2; possible D gene TRBD2, 5 bases. The germline gives CDR1 DFQATT, CDR2 SNEGSKA (reference sequence). The CDR3 has 16 amino acids. V gave up 1 base and J gave up 2 bases, with 14 bases separating them. CDR3 DNA sequence: TGCAGTGCTAGAGCCCGCGGACTGCCCAACACCGGGGAGCTGTTTTTT. Its protein product is CSARARGLPNTGELFF.

In its sample, this clonotype was seen many times. The chain couples TRBV20-1 to TRBJ1-2; D is uncertain. CDR3 length: 18 amino acids. Germline CDR1 DFQATT, CDR2 SNEGSKA (reference sequence). V lost 0 bases to trimming and J lost 4 bases, with 24 bases between them. The CDR3 DNA is TGCAGTGCTAGAGATGAATCCGCCTGGAGGGTCGCCGGCTATGGCTACACCTTC. Translating it yields CSARDESAWRVAGYGYTF.

This chain links TRBV5-1 with TRBJ2-5; TRBD2 is a possible D gene (5 bases). V lost 4 bases and J lost 2, with 12 bases in between. Germline CDR1 SGHRS, CDR2 YFSETQ. CDR3 length: 14 residues. The CDR3 sequence: CASSVGRGQETQYF. CDR3 DNA sequence: TGCGCCAGCAGCGTCGGCCGCGGGCAAGAGACCCAGTACTTC.

This sequence joins TRBV6-5 and TRBJ2-6, with a tentative D call TRBD2 (5 bases). The CDR3 length is 16 residues. Trimming took off 6 bases at V and 0 bases at J, with 12 bases between the two ends. Germline CDR1 and CDR2: MNHEY and SVGAGI. Here the CDR3 reads CASSPTRDSGANVLTF. The CDR3 DNA reads as TGTGCCAGCAGCCCAACCCGGGACTCTGGGGCCAACGTCCTGACTTTC.

This clonotype came up many times. The chain employs TRBV5-8 and TRBJ2-5, with D perhaps matching TRBD1 or TRBD2 (5 bases each). This CDR3 region has 14 residues. Trimming removed 4 bases from V and 0 bases from J, with 10 bases in between. Germline lookup yields CDR1 SGHTS and CDR2 YDEGEE. The CDR3: CASSMGTYQETQYF. Here the CDR3 DNA reads TGTGCCAGCAGCATGGGGACCTACCAAGAGACCCAGTACTTC.

In this sample, this clonotype turned up many times. The chain is built from TRBV15 and TRBJ2-1, with D tentatively TRBD2 (6 bases). From germline, CDR1 is LNHNV and CDR2 YYDKDF (reference sequence). This CDR3 region has 16 residues. Between the trimmed V and J ends, which lost 3 bases and 6 bases, there was a span of 18 bases. CDR3 sequence reads: CATSSSPPGGSNEQFF. As DNA, the CDR3 is TGTGCCACCAGCAGTAGTCCCCCTGGGGGGTCCAATGAGCAGTTCTTC. The full variable domain, in which reference TRBV15 and TRBJ2-1 provide the parts outside the CDR3, is DAMVIQNPRYQVTQFGKPVTLSCSQTLNHNVMYWYQQKSSQAPKLLFHYYDKDFNNEADTPDNFQSRRPNTSFCFLDIRSPGLGDTAMYLCATSSSPPGGSNEQFFGPGTRLTVL.

This clonotype is termed medium-sized. This rearrangement joins TRBV27 to TRBJ2-2; the D gene could be TRBD1 or TRBD2 (5 bases each). With 6 bases removed from V and 4 bases from J, the gap between germline ends came to 30 bases. CDR1 and CDR2 from the germline V gene are MNHEY and SMNVEV (reference sequence). The CDR3 contains 20 residues. The CDR3, as DNA: TGTGCCAGCAGCCGTCGGAGTTGGTATCAGGGAGAGCGTATCACCGGGGAGCTGTTTTTT. It specifies CASSRRSWYQGERITGELFF.

Remarks on this clonotype: This may be a read error: a much more frequent sequence differs by one nucleotide. CDR3 sequence reads: CVSSVEGLTANEQFF. The CDR3, as DNA: TGTGTCAGCAGTGTGGAGGGGCTTACGGCCAATGAGCAGTTCTTC. The chain carries TRBV2 and TRBJ2-1; a possible D gene is TRBD2 (6 bases). CDR1 SNHLY and CDR2 FYNNEI come from the germline V gene. The CDR3 length is 15 residues.

The rearrangement links TRBV5-5 to TRBJ2-1; D assignment may be TRBD1 or TRBD2 (5 bases each). Looked up from germline, CDR1 is SGHKS and CDR2 is YYEKEE (reference sequence). This CDR3 region has 12 residues. V was shortened by 4 bases and J by 9 bases, with 11 bases between the two germline ends. DNA of the CDR3: TGTGCCAGCAGCCCGGGGCCCGCTGAGCAGTTCTTC. Translated: CASSPGPAEQFF.

The V and J genes are TRBV12-3 or TRBV12-4 and TRBJ2-1; unclear D gene. This CDR3 is 14 amino acids long. V lost 6 bases and J lost 8, with 17 bases in between. The DNA for the CDR3 is TGTGCCAGCAGCCGATTCCAGAGAGGCGATGAGCAGTTCTTC. Its translation is CASSRFQRGDEQFF.

This clonotype was counted many times. V gene TRBV3-1 combines with J gene TRBJ2-7; D gene ambiguous. This CDR3 contains 13 residues. Germline lookup yields CDR1 LGHDT and CDR2 YNNKEL (reference sequence). The V gene lost 5 bases and the J gene lost 6 bases, with 14 bases spanning the gap. For the CDR3, the DNA is TGTGCCAGCAGCTTGTCGAGCCTCTCCGAGCAGTACTTC. Its protein product is CASSLSSLSEQYF.

At least ten counts were recorded for this clonotype. The V and J genes are TRBV7-9 and TRBJ2-4, with D unclear. The CDR3 consists of 15 residues. Germline lookup yields CDR1 SEHNR and CDR2 FQNEAQ (reference sequence). Trimming took 2 bases from V and 0 from J, leaving 8 bases between them. In DNA form, the CDR3 reads TGTGCCAGCAGCTTAACAGCCTTAGCCAAAAACATTCAGTACTTC. It specifies CASSLTALAKNIQYF.

Note on this clonotype: A single base separates this from a much larger clone, so it may be a read error. The genes are TRBV5-8 and TRBJ2-1, with D possibly TRBD2 on 5 matching bases. The V gene's germline CDR1 is SGHTS and CDR2 YDEGEE. CDR3 size: 11 residues. Here the CDR3 DNA reads TGTGCCGGCAGCGGAAGAAATGAGCAGTTCTTC. It codes for CAGSGRNEQFF. Full variable domain (remainder filled in from reference TRBV5-8 and TRBJ2-1): EAGVTQSPTHLIKTRGQQATLRCSPISGHTSVYWYQQALGLGLQFLLWYDEGEERNRGNFPPRFSGRQFPNYSSELNVNALELEDSALYLCAGSGRNEQFFGPGTRLTVL.

This chain joins TRBV5-4 and TRBJ2-3; 7 positions agree with TRBD2. Unmatched junction bases numbered 6, after V lost 1 base and J lost 4 bases. CDR1 is SGHNT and CDR2 is YYREEE in the germline V gene (reference sequence). The CDR3 covers 15 residues. In nucleotides, the CDR3 is TGTGCCAGCAGCTTGAGGACTAGTAGGTCAGATACGCAGTATTTT. This sequence encodes CASSLRTSRSDTQYF.

This clonotype was detected ten times or more. The chain employs TRBV20-1 and TRBJ2-2, with 7 bases aligning to TRBD1. The CDR3 has 15 residues. Germline trimming cut 3 bases from V and 0 bases from J; bases unmatched to any gene: 4. Germline V lookup: CDR1 DFQATT, CDR2 SNEGSKA (reference sequence). Written as DNA, the CDR3 is TGCAGTGCTAGGAGCCAGGGGGCGAACACCGGGGAGCTGTTTTTT. Its protein product is CSARSQGANTGELFF.

This clonotype was detected many times. The rearrangement joins TRBV29-1 to TRBJ1-1; D is unclear. From germline, CDR1 is SQVTM and CDR2 ANQGSEA. V shed 5 bases and J shed 1 base, with 8 bases lying between them. The CDR3 sequence is 12 residues long. CDR3 coding DNA: TGCAGCGTTTCGACGGGGAACACTGAAGCTTTCTTT. Its translation: CSVSTGNTEAFF. Combining the CDR3 with reference TRBV29-1 and TRBJ1-1 gives the whole variable domain SAVISQKPSRDICQRGTSLTIQCQVDSQVTMMFWYRQQPGQSLTLIATANQGSEATYESGFVIDKFPISRPNLTFSTLTVSNMSPEDSSIYLCSVSTGNTEAFFGQGTRLTVV.

The chain uses TRBV18 and TRBJ2-2, with D uncertain. V gave up 1 base and J gave up 1 base, with 7 bases separating them. The germline V gene encodes CDR1 KGHSH and CDR2 LQKENI. The length of the CDR3 is 15 residues. The CDR3 DNA sequence: TGTGCCAGCTCACCACTGACGGGGAACACCGGGGAGCTGTTTTTT. It encodes CASSPLTGNTGELFF. Full variable domain (remainder filled in from reference TRBV18 and TRBJ2-2): NAGVMQNPRHLVRRRGQEARLRCSPMKGHSHVYWYRQLPEEGLKFMVYLQKENIIDESGMPKERFSAEFPKEGPSILRIQQVVRGDSAAYFCASSPLTGNTGELFFGEGSRLTVL.

Details on this clonotype: Possible read error: a much larger clone is one base away. V usage is TRBV3-1 and J usage is TRBJ1-6; D unclear. Trimming removed 0 bases from V and 11 bases from J, with 14 bases in between. The CDR3 length is 15 residues. CDR1 is LGHDT, CDR2 YNNKEL, per germline (reference sequence). Written as DNA, the CDR3 is TGTGCCAGCAGCCAAGAAGCCACGGGCGGTCCACCCCTCCACTTT. Protein product: CASSQEATGGPPLHF.

This clonotype came up many times. This sequence joins TRBV5-6 and TRBJ2-6; TRBD2 might be the D (5 bases). The CDR3 runs 17 residues. Germline V gives CDR1 SGHDT, CDR2 YYEEEE. Trimming removed 0 bases at V and 0 bases at J, with 10 bases between. DNA for the CDR3: TGTGCCAGCAGCTTGGTTCTAGCCTTCTCTGGGGCCAACGTCCTGACTTTC. Its translation is CASSLVLAFSGANVLTF.

At least ten counts were recorded for this clonotype. The chain links TRBV14 to TRBJ2-5, with TRBD1 identical over 9 bases. CDR3 length: 16 residues. Trimming took 4 bases from V and 4 from J; bases not matched to a gene: 10. The germline V gene encodes CDR1 SGHDN and CDR2 FVKESK. The CDR3 is CASSRRRGQGLETQYF. DNA for the CDR3: TGTGCCAGCAGCCGCCGTCGGGGACAGGGCTTAGAGACCCAGTACTTC.

This clonotype was recorded at least ten times. The chain employs TRBV7-2 and TRBJ2-3; a possible D gene is TRBD2 (6 bases). Germline values: CDR1 SGHTA, CDR2 FQGNSA. This CDR3 comprises 14 residues. Trimming took off 4 bases at V and 0 bases at J, with 8 bases between the two ends. The CDR3 DNA reads TGTGCCAGCAGCTATAGCGGCAGCACAGATACGCAGTATTTT. Translated, it gives CASSYSGSTDTQYF.

The V gene is TRBV10-3, the J gene TRBJ2-7, with D possibly matching TRBD2 (5 bases). Germline-derived CDR1 and CDR2 are ENHRY and SYGVKD. The CDR3 loop spans 12 amino acids. Deletions cut 6 bases from V and 4 bases from J, with 10 bases between. This CDR3 is CAIREEGYEQYF. The DNA of the CDR3 is TGTGCCATCAGGGAGGAAGGGTACGAGCAGTACTTC.

This clonotype came up many times. This chain connects TRBV6-1 to TRBJ1-2; D not resolved. V dropped 3 bases and J dropped 2 bases, with 16 bases sitting between them. This CDR3 is built from 16 residues. Germline CDR1 MNHNS, CDR2 SASEGT. The CDR3 spells CASSDWAVGSNYGYTF. In DNA form, the CDR3 reads TGTGCCAGCAGTGACTGGGCCGTAGGAAGCAACTATGGCTACACCTTC.

This clonotype was counted at least ten times. CDR3 sequence reads: CASSQDSNQETQYF. The DNA for the CDR3 is TGTGCCAGCAGCCAAGACTCAAACCAAGAGACCCAGTACTTC. The V and J genes are TRBV3-1 and TRBJ2-5; D not certain. In germline, CDR1 is LGHDT, CDR2 YNNKEL (reference sequence). The CDR3 is 14 residues long. V lost 0 bases to trimming and J lost 0 bases, with 5 bases between them.

The chain has TRBV19 and TRBJ2-1; D perhaps matches TRBD2 (6 bases). Trimming took 9 bases from V and 8 from J, leaving 26 bases between them. Germline lookup yields CDR1 LNHDA and CDR2 SQIVND (reference sequence). The CDR3 extends over 16 amino acids. The CDR3 protein is CASNQGTQGGYYEQFF. DNA of the CDR3: TGTGCCAGCAATCAAGGGACCCAGGGAGGTTATTATGAGCAGTTCTTC.

This chain links TRBV20-1 with TRBJ2-7, with 7 bases fitting TRBD1. This CDR3 spans 12 amino acids. With 3 bases clipped from V and 4 bases from J, the junction kept 3 bases outside the gene matches. Germline loops: CDR1 DFQATT, CDR2 SNEGSKA (reference sequence). The chain's CDR3 is CSASETGYEQYF. The CDR3 DNA reads TGCAGTGCTAGCGAGACAGGGTACGAGCAGTACTTC.

The chain is built from TRBV5-1 and TRBJ2-2; either TRBD1 or TRBD2 may supply D (6 bases each). The CDR3 is 14 amino acids. Germline lookup yields CDR1 SGHRS and CDR2 YFSETQ. The V end lost 8 bases, the J end lost 5 bases, and 16 bases lay between the germline ends. The CDR3 protein is CASQREQGTGELFF. CDR3 coding DNA: TGCGCCAGTCAACGGGAGCAGGGGACCGGGGAGCTGTTTTTT.

The sample holds many counts of this clonotype. This chain uses TRBV5-1 with TRBJ2-2; D possibly uses TRBD1 or TRBD2 (5 bases each). Trimming cost V 0 bases and J 1 base, with 7 bases left between them. Germline CDR1 reads SGHRS; CDR2 reads YFSETQ. There are 15 residues in the CDR3. CDR3 bases: TGCGCCAGCAGCTTGGGGGGACGGAACACCGGGGAGCTGTTTTTT. Translating it yields CASSLGGRNTGELFF.

This clonotype was detected ten times or more. The chain is built from TRBV20-1 and TRBJ2-5, with a tentative D call TRBD2 (5 bases). From germline, CDR1 is DFQATT and CDR2 SNEGSKA (reference sequence). V lost 5 bases and J 0 bases, leaving 16 bases between the germline ends. This CDR3 region has 15 residues. CDR3 DNA sequence: TGCAGTGCTGACGTTAGCGACCCGTACCAAGAGACCCAGTACTTC. Residues: CSADVSDPYQETQYF.